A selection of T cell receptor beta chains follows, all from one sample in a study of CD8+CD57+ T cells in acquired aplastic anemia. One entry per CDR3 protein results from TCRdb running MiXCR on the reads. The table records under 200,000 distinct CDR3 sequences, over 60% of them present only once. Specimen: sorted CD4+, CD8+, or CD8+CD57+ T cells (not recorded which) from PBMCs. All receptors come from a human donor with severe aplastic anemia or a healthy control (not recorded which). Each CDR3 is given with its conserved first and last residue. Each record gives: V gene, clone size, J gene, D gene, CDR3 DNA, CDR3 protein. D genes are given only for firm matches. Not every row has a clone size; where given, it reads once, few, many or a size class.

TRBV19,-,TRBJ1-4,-,TGTGCCAGTAGTCTGGGTCGACAACTCGCAACTAATGAAAAACTGTTTTTT,CASSLGRQLATNEKLFF
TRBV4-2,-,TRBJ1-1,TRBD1,TGTGCCAGCAGCCAAGACCGGGACAGGGGGTCCGAAGCTTTCTTT,CASSQDRDRGSEAFF
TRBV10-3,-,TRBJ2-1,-,TGTGCCATCAGTGGGGGCGACGAGCAGTTCTTC,CAISGGDEQFF
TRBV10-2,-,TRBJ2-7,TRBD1,TGCGCCAGCAGTGAGTCGAACAGGGGGATATACGAGCAGTACTTC,CASSESNRGIYEQYF
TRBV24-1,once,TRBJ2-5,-,TGTGCCACCAGTGACGCGGGAAAGCTAGAGACCCAGTACTTC,CATSDAGKLETQYF
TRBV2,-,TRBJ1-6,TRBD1,TGTGCCAGCATAGGGACAGGGAATTCACCCCTCCACTTT,CASIGTGNSPLHF
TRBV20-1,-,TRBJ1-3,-,TGCAGTGCTAGGGGGCAGGGCTCTGGAAACACCATATATTTT,CSARGQGSGNTIYF
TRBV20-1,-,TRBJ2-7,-,TGCAGTGCTAGTGCCTTCAGGGAATCCTACGAGCAGTACTTC,CSASAFRESYEQYF
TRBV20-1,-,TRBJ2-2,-,TGCAGTGCTAGAGGGGGGCAGGGGCCGAACACCGGGGAGCTGTTTTTT,CSARGGQGPNTGELFF
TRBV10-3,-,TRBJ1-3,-,TGTGCCATCAGTGAGGCGGGCCTCGCTCTTGGAAACACCATATATTTT,CAISEAGLALGNTIYF
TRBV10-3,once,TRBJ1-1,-,TGTGCCATCAGTGAACCTGGGGCTGAAGCTTTCTTT,CAISEPGAEAFF
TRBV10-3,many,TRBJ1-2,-,TGTGCCATCACCGAGGGTGGTACAGGGACGGACTATGGCTACACCTTC,CAITEGGTGTDYGYTF
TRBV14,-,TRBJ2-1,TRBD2,TGTGCCAGCAGCCAAGGGGGGAGGGGAACCTACAATGAGCAGTTCTTC,CASSQGGRGTYNEQFF
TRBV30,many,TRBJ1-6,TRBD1,TGTGCCTGGCAGACAGGGAATAATTCACCCCTCCACTTT,CAWQTGNNSPLHF
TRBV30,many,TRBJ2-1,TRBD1,TGTGCCTGGGCGGTAGACAGGGGCAATGAGCAGTTCTTC,CAWAVDRGNEQFF
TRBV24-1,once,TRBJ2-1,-,TGTGCCACCAGTGATGCCCAGGCTAGTAATGAGCAGTTCTTC,CATSDAQASNEQFF
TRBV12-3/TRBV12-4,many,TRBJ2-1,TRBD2,TGTGCCAGCAGTTTATCGCCTAGCGGGGGGGCCGAGCAGTTCTTC,CASSLSPSGGAEQFF
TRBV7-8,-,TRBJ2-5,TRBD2,TGTGCCAGCAGCTTGGGAGGGTTTGGAGAGACCCAGTACTTC,CASSLGGFGETQYF
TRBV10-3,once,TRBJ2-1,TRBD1,TGTGCCATCAGTCCAGGGGGCGCCGGGAATGAGCAGTTCTTC,CAISPGGAGNEQFF
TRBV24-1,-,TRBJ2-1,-,TGTGCCACCAGTGACCCCGGCAGACAGGTGAATGAGCAGTTCTTC,CATSDPGRQVNEQFF
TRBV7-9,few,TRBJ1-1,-,TGTGCCAGCAGCATCCTGGAGGTCACTGAAGCTTTCTTT,CASSILEVTEAFF
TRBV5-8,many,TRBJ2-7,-,TGTGCCAGCAGCTTGGGAGCCGGTACGGAGCAGTACTTC,CASSLGAGTEQYF
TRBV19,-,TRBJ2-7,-,TGTGCCAGTAGCAGGGAGGGACAGGCCGCCTACGAGCAGTACTTC,CASSREGQAAYEQYF
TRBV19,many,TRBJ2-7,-,TGTGCCAGTAGTACCCTAGGATTCTACGAGCAGTACTTC,CASSTLGFYEQYF
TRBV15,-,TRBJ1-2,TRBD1,TGTGCCAGCAGTGGGACAGGGGGCGGGGATGGCTACACCTTC,CASSGTGGGDGYTF
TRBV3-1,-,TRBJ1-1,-,TGTGCCAGCAGCCAAGAGGGGGCCGGCACTGAAGCTTTCTTT,CASSQEGAGTEAFF
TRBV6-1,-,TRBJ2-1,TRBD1,TGTGCCAGCAGTGTAGACAGGGGATCCCCGTACAATGAGCAGTTCTTC,CASSVDRGSPYNEQFF
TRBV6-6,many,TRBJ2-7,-,TGTGCCAGCAGCCGAACCAGGGGGGACGAGCAGTACTTC,CASSRTRGDEQYF
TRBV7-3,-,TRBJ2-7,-,TGTGCCAGCAGCCAACAACAGGGTGCCGAGCAGTACTTC,CASSQQQGAEQYF
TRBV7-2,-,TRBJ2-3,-,TGTGCCAGCAGCCGCGGGACGACTAGCACAGATACGCAGTATTTT,CASSRGTTSTDTQYF
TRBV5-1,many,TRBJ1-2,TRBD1,TGCGCCAGCAGTTTCGGACAGGGCAGTAGATATAGGGACTATGGCTACACCTTC,CASSFGQGSRYRDYGYTF
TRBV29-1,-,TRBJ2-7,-,TGCAGCGTTGCCGAGTCGATAATCTACGAGCAGTACTTC,CSVAESIIYEQYF
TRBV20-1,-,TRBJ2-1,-,TGCAGTGCTAGCCGGCAGGTTGGAGATGAGCAGTTCTTC,CSASRQVGDEQFF
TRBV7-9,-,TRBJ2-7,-,TGTGCCAGCAGCCAAGGAGGAAGACAGGCCTACGAGCAGTACTTC,CASSQGGRQAYEQYF
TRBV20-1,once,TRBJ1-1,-,TGCAGTGCTAGAAAGTTGGAGGGAGCTTTCTTT,CSARKLEGAFF
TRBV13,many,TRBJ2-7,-,TGTGCCAGCAGCTGGCAAGAAACCTACGAGCAGTACTTC,CASSWQETYEQYF
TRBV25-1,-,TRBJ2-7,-,TGTGCCAGCAGTGGACGCTACGAGCAGTACTTC,CASSGRYEQYF
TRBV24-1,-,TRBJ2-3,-,TGTGCCACCAGTGATTTGCGGGGGGCATCAGATACGCAGTATTTT,CATSDLRGASDTQYF
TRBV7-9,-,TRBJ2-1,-,TGTGCCAGCAGCTTAGGCCCCGCTGAGCAGTTCTTC,CASSLGPAEQFF
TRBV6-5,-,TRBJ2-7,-,TGTGCCAGCAGTTACTCGTCCCGAAACGAGCAGTACTTC,CASSYSSRNEQYF
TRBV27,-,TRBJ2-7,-,TGTGCCAGCAGTTTAAAAGGTCCTCCCCACGAGCAGTACTTC,CASSLKGPPHEQYF
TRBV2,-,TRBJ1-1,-,TGTGCCAGCATCGGACCCAACGCTGAAGCTTTCTTT,CASIGPNAEAFF
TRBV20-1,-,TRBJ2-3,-,TGCAGTGCTAGAGAGTGGAGTAGCACAGATACGCAGTATTTT,CSAREWSSTDTQYF
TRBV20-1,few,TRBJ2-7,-,TGCAGTGCTATGGGAAACGAGCAGTACTTC,CSAMGNEQYF
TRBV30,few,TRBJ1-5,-,TGTGCCTGGAGGGAAGACAGAAGCAATCAGCCCCAGCATTTT,CAWREDRSNQPQHF
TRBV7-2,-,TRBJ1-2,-,TGTGCCAGCAGCTTAAGCTCTCAGGCCCTCTATGGCTACACCTTC,CASSLSSQALYGYTF
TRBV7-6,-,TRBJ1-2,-,TGTGCCAGCAGCTTAAGAGAGTCTCGGGATGGCTACACCTTC,CASSLRESRDGYTF
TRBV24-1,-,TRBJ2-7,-,TGTGCCACCAGTGACCCCCTTCGGGGGTACGAGCAGTACTTC,CATSDPLRGYEQYF
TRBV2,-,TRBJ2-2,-,TGTGCCAGCAGTGACAGACACTCGAACACCGGGGAGCTGTTTTTT,CASSDRHSNTGELFF
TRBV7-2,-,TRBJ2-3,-,TGTGCCAGCAGCTGGATGCCTAGCGCCAGCACAGATACGCAGTATTTT,CASSWMPSASTDTQYF
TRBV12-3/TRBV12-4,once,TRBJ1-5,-,TGTGCCAGCAGGCCCGCCCTAGTCAGCAATCAGCCCCAGCATTTT,CASRPALVSNQPQHF
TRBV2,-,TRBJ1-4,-,TGTGCCAGCATAGGTGTTGACTATATACTGTTTTTT,CASIGVDYILFF
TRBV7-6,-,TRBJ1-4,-,TGTGCCAGCAGCTTAGCGTCGGGGCGGCGATATGAAAAACTGTTTTTT,CASSLASGRRYEKLFF
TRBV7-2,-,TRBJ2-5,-,TGTGCCAGCAGCGTAGAGAGGGGGCAAGAGACCCAGTACTTC,CASSVERGQETQYF
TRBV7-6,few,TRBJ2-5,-,TGTGCCAGCAGCGATGACTCACAGACCCAGTGCTTC,CASSDDSQTQCF
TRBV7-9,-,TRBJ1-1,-,TGTGCCAGCAGCTTTGGGCGGGTCCGTGTGAACACTGAAGCTTTCTTT,CASSFGRVRVNTEAFF
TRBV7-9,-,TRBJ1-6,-,TGTGCCAGCAGCTTGGGTGGGGGGGCAGGGTCACCCCTCCACTTT,CASSLGGGAGSPLHF
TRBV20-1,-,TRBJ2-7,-,TGCAGTGCTAGCTTATCCTACGAGCAGTACTTC,CSASLSYEQYF